This T cell receptor beta chain appears in the sequencing data of a study of T cells in localized non-small cell lung cancer. A word on this clone: Its antigen is undetermined.

Study-level points and caveats: Owing to sequencing of a solitary tumor region, heterogeneity cannot be discounted. T cell clonality was highest in uninvolved adjacent lung, above tumor. For the top 100 tumor clones, a median approximately 61 also appeared in adjacent lung.

Between the trimmed V and J ends, which lost 7 bases and 4 bases, there was a span of 26 bases. Per the germline V gene, CDR1 is GTSNPN and CDR2 is SVGIG (reference sequence). The CDR3 spans 17 residues. TCRdb's table, derived via immunoSEQ multiplex PCR, lists solely in-frame clones and lacks some. Among more than 15,000 clones listed, 89% were seen once. The sequences come from peripheral blood, collected before any cancer treatment. The receptor was isolated from a man between 40 and 70 years old with stage I lung adenocarcinoma. This chain joins TRBV30 and TRBJ2-1, with no clear D. CDR3 coding DNA: TGTGCCTCCGAAAACCATGACGGTCCAGCACGATACAATGAGCAGTTCTTC. Its translation: CASENHDGPARYNEQFF. The full variable domain, rest sourced from reference TRBV30 and TRBJ2-1, is SQTIHQWPATLVQPVGSPLSLECTVEGTSNPNLYWYRQAAGRGLQLLFYSVGIGQISSEVPQNLSASRPQDRQFILSSKKLLLSDSGFYLCASENHDGPARYNEQFFGPGTRLTVL.